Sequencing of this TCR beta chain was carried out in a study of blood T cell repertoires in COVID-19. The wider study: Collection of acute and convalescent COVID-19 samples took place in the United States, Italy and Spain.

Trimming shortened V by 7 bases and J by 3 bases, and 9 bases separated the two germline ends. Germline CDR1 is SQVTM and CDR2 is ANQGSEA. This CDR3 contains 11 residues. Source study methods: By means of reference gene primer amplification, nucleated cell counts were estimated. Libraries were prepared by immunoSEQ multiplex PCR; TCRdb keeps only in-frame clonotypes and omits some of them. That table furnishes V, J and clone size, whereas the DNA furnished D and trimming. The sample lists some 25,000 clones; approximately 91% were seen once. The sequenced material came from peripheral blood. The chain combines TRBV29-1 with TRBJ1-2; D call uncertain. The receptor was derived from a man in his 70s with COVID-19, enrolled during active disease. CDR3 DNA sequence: TGCAGCGCTGGGAGGGACTATGGCTACACCTTC. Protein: CSAGRDYGYTF. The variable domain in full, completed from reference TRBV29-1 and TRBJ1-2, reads SAVISQKPSRDICQRGTSLTIQCQVDSQVTMMFWYRQQPGQSLTLIATANQGSEATYESGFVIDKFPISRPNLTFSTLTVSNMSPEDSSIYLCSAGRDYGYTFGSGTRLTVV.